This is a list of T cell receptor beta chains from one sample in a study of CD8+ T cells in alopecia areata. The method was immunoSEQ multiplex PCR; TCRdb's version includes in-frame clones alone and lacks a portion of them. The profile shows under 130,000 clones, just over 85% of them singletons. The source was CD8+ T cells sorted from blood, collected at approximately week 30, from a patient treated with tofacitinib. These receptors all stem from a human donor with alopecia areata. Each CDR3 is given with its conserved first and last residue. Fields, in order: clone size, J gene, D gene, V gene, CDR3 protein, CDR3 DNA. D genes are given only for firm matches. Not all rows give a size; the values are once, few, many and, for expanded clones, a class.

clone_size: NA; j_call: TRBJ2-5; d_call: TRBD2; v_call: TRBV6-5; cdr3_aa: CASSSGTSIQETQYF; cdr3_nt: TGTGCCAGCAGTTCCGGGACTAGCATCCAAGAGACCCAGTACTTC
clone_size: NA; j_call: TRBJ2-7; d_call: TRBD2; v_call: TRBV7-6; cdr3_aa: CASSPVGGGRYEQYF; cdr3_nt: TGTGCCAGCAGCCCGGTGGGGGGGGGAAGGTACGAGCAGTACTTC
clone_size: few; j_call: TRBJ1-1; d_call: NA; v_call: TRBV21-1; cdr3_aa: CASSLIHLNTEAFF; cdr3_nt: TGTGCCAGCAGCCTAATTCACCTGAACACTGAAGCTTTCTTT
clone_size: NA; j_call: TRBJ2-7; d_call: NA; v_call: TRBV7-9; cdr3_aa: CASSTFSYEQYF; cdr3_nt: TGTGCCAGCAGCACCTTTTCCTACGAGCAGTACTTC
clone_size: NA; j_call: TRBJ2-3; d_call: NA; v_call: TRBV11-2; cdr3_aa: CASSSELDTQYF; cdr3_nt: TGTGCCAGCAGCTCCGAGCTAGATACGCAGTATTTT
clone_size: NA; j_call: TRBJ2-7; d_call: TRBD1; v_call: TRBV5-1; cdr3_aa: CASSSGTGSYEQYF; cdr3_nt: TGCGCCAGCAGCTCCGGGACAGGGTCCTACGAGCAGTACTTC
clone_size: few; j_call: TRBJ2-7; d_call: NA; v_call: TRBV27; cdr3_aa: CASSFGVNYEQYF; cdr3_nt: TGTGCCAGCAGTTTCGGGGTAAACTACGAGCAGTACTTC
clone_size: NA; j_call: TRBJ1-1; d_call: NA; v_call: TRBV4-1; cdr3_aa: CASSQEPVDEAFF; cdr3_nt: TGCGCCAGCAGCCAAGAACCCGTAGATGAAGCTTTCTTT
clone_size: NA; j_call: TRBJ1-1; d_call: TRBD1; v_call: TRBV29-1; cdr3_aa: CSVEQGETEAFF; cdr3_nt: TGCAGCGTTGAACAGGGGGAGACTGAAGCTTTCTTT
clone_size: NA; j_call: TRBJ2-1; d_call: TRBD2; v_call: TRBV7-2; cdr3_aa: CASSPPSAGVTYNEQFF; cdr3_nt: TGTGCCAGCAGCCCACCCTCAGCGGGAGTCACCTACAATGAGCAGTTCTTC
clone_size: NA; j_call: TRBJ2-1; d_call: NA; v_call: TRBV6-1; cdr3_aa: CASSGPVSSYNEQFF; cdr3_nt: TGTGCCTCATCCGGGCCCGTGAGCTCCTACAATGAGCAGTTCTTC
clone_size: NA; j_call: TRBJ2-2; d_call: NA; v_call: TRBV27; cdr3_aa: CASSFSGNPGELFF; cdr3_nt: TGTGCCAGCAGTTTCTCCGGGAACCCCGGGGAGCTGTTTTTT
clone_size: NA; j_call: TRBJ2-7; d_call: NA; v_call: TRBV4-1; cdr3_aa: CASSLGHRQYF; cdr3_nt: TGCGCCAGCAGCCTCGGCCACCGGCAGTACTTC
clone_size: NA; j_call: TRBJ2-1; d_call: NA; v_call: TRBV19; cdr3_aa: CASSSQGGEQFF; cdr3_nt: TGTGCCAGTAGTTCACAGGGAGGTGAGCAGTTCTTC
clone_size: NA; j_call: TRBJ1-1; d_call: NA; v_call: TRBV30; cdr3_aa: CAWSVMFGATTEAFF; cdr3_nt: TGTGCCTGGAGTGTAATGTTCGGGGCAACCACTGAAGCTTTCTTT
clone_size: few; j_call: TRBJ2-7; d_call: NA; v_call: TRBV29-1; cdr3_aa: CSAGGQGAGEQYF; cdr3_nt: TGCAGCGCGGGAGGGCAGGGGGCAGGGGAGCAGTACTTC
clone_size: NA; j_call: TRBJ2-2; d_call: NA; v_call: TRBV10-3; cdr3_aa: CAIRPGPKNTGELFF; cdr3_nt: TGTGCCATCAGACCTGGCCCGAAGAACACCGGGGAGCTGTTTTTT
clone_size: NA; j_call: TRBJ2-1; d_call: NA; v_call: TRBV9; cdr3_aa: CASSVGSSLNEQFF; cdr3_nt: TGTGCCAGCAGCGTAGGAAGTTCACTTAATGAGCAGTTCTTC
clone_size: NA; j_call: TRBJ2-3; d_call: TRBD2; v_call: TRBV7-6; cdr3_aa: CASSLPERENTDTQYF; cdr3_nt: TGTGCCAGCAGCTTGCCCGAGCGGGAGAACACAGATACGCAGTATTTT
clone_size: NA; j_call: TRBJ2-7; d_call: NA; v_call: TRBV7-9; cdr3_aa: CASSLTDKDYEQYF; cdr3_nt: TGTGCCAGCAGCTTAACAGACAAGGACTACGAGCAGTACTTC
clone_size: NA; j_call: TRBJ2-5; d_call: NA; v_call: TRBV7-9; cdr3_aa: CASSLESRQETQYF; cdr3_nt: TGTGCCAGCAGCTTAGAGTCCAGGCAAGAGACCCAGTACTTC
clone_size: NA; j_call: TRBJ2-7; d_call: TRBD1; v_call: TRBV5-1; cdr3_aa: CASSFGDSYEQYF; cdr3_nt: TGCGCCAGCAGCTTTGGGGACAGCTACGAGCAGTACTTC
clone_size: NA; j_call: TRBJ1-1; d_call: NA; v_call: TRBV30; cdr3_aa: CAWSVDVNTEAFF; cdr3_nt: TGTGCCTGGAGTGTAGATGTGAACACTGAAGCTTTCTTT
clone_size: once; j_call: TRBJ2-7; d_call: NA; v_call: TRBV19; cdr3_aa: CASRSQTGEQYF; cdr3_nt: TGTGCCAGTAGATCGCAAACGGGCGAGCAGTACTTC
clone_size: few; j_call: TRBJ2-7; d_call: NA; v_call: TRBV6-1; cdr3_aa: CASSEWGGTGSYEQYF; cdr3_nt: TGTGCCAGCAGTGAATGGGGAGGGACAGGCTCCTACGAGCAGTACTTC
clone_size: NA; j_call: TRBJ2-7; d_call: TRBD2; v_call: TRBV5-1; cdr3_aa: CASSLESGGFYEQYF; cdr3_nt: TGCGCCAGCAGCTTGGAGTCGGGGGGTTTCTACGAGCAGTACTTC
clone_size: NA; j_call: TRBJ1-2; d_call: NA; v_call: TRBV11-2; cdr3_aa: CVSSLGAANYGYTF; cdr3_nt: TGTGTCAGCAGCTTAGGGGCAGCTAACTATGGCTACACCTTC
clone_size: NA; j_call: TRBJ2-5; d_call: TRBD1; v_call: TRBV19; cdr3_aa: CASRDRGPQETQYF; cdr3_nt: TGTGCCAGTCGGGACAGGGGCCCTCAAGAGACCCAGTACTTC
clone_size: NA; j_call: TRBJ2-1; d_call: TRBD1; v_call: TRBV7-9; cdr3_aa: CASSLGRPGTGTYNEQFF; cdr3_nt: TGTGCCAGCAGCTTAGGGAGACCCGGGACAGGGACATACAATGAGCAGTTCTTC
clone_size: NA; j_call: TRBJ2-1; d_call: TRBD2; v_call: TRBV11-2; cdr3_aa: CASGTSGRQANNEQFF; cdr3_nt: TGTGCCAGCGGTACTAGCGGGAGACAGGCAAACAATGAGCAGTTCTTC
clone_size: NA; j_call: TRBJ1-1; d_call: TRBD1; v_call: TRBV5-6; cdr3_aa: CASSRADRANTEAFF; cdr3_nt: TGTGCCAGCAGCCGGGCGGACAGGGCGAACACTGAAGCTTTCTTT
clone_size: NA; j_call: TRBJ1-4; d_call: NA; v_call: TRBV7-8; cdr3_aa: CASSSPPGEKLFF; cdr3_nt: TGTGCCAGCAGCTCACCTCCGGGGGAAAAACTGTTTTTT
clone_size: once; j_call: TRBJ2-3; d_call: NA; v_call: TRBV7-6; cdr3_aa: CASSPRQVGTDTQYF; cdr3_nt: TGTGCCAGCAGCCCCAGACAGGTGGGCACAGATACGCAGTATTTT
clone_size: NA; j_call: TRBJ2-5; d_call: TRBD1; v_call: TRBV6-6; cdr3_aa: CASTHRGLETQYF; cdr3_nt: TGTGCCAGCACCCACAGGGGGCTTGAGACCCAGTACTTC
clone_size: NA; j_call: TRBJ1-5; d_call: TRBD1; v_call: TRBV7-6; cdr3_aa: CASSPGTGNNQPQHF; cdr3_nt: TGTGCCAGCAGTCCCGGGACAGGGAACAATCAGCCCCAGCATTTT
clone_size: once; j_call: TRBJ2-3; d_call: NA; v_call: TRBV29-1; cdr3_aa: CSAGAGASTDTQYF; cdr3_nt: TGCAGCGCGGGTGCGGGGGCATCCACAGATACGCAGTATTTT
clone_size: NA; j_call: TRBJ2-2; d_call: NA; v_call: TRBV6-5; cdr3_aa: CASTPGPNTGELFF; cdr3_nt: TGTGCCAGCACCCCCGGGCCTAACACCGGGGAGCTGTTTTTT
clone_size: NA; j_call: TRBJ2-1; d_call: NA; v_call: TRBV9; cdr3_aa: CASSVGSHQEQFF; cdr3_nt: TGTGCCAGCAGCGTAGGGTCGCACCAAGAGCAGTTCTTC
clone_size: NA; j_call: TRBJ2-3; d_call: NA; v_call: TRBV29-1; cdr3_aa: CSVDLQGSADTQYF; cdr3_nt: TGCAGCGTTGACTTACAGGGTTCCGCAGATACGCAGTATTTT
clone_size: NA; j_call: TRBJ2-1; d_call: NA; v_call: TRBV6-6; cdr3_aa: CASSGTASDEQFF; cdr3_nt: TGTGCCAGCAGTGGGACCGCATCGGATGAGCAGTTCTTC
clone_size: NA; j_call: TRBJ2-7; d_call: NA; v_call: TRBV19; cdr3_aa: CASSTSQEQYF; cdr3_nt: TGTGCCAGTAGTACCTCACAGGAGCAGTACTTC
clone_size: few; j_call: TRBJ2-2; d_call: NA; v_call: TRBV6-5; cdr3_aa: CASSYSGDTGELFF; cdr3_nt: TGTGCCAGCAGTTACTCGGGTGACACCGGGGAGCTGTTTTTT
clone_size: NA; j_call: TRBJ2-7; d_call: TRBD1; v_call: TRBV4-1; cdr3_aa: CASSQAGQGDEQYF; cdr3_nt: TGCGCCAGCAGCCAAGCGGGACAGGGGGACGAGCAGTACTTC
clone_size: NA; j_call: TRBJ2-7; d_call: NA; v_call: TRBV27; cdr3_aa: CASSFKASGEQYF; cdr3_nt: TGTGCCAGCAGTTTTAAGGCTTCGGGGGAGCAGTACTTC
clone_size: NA; j_call: TRBJ2-1; d_call: NA; v_call: TRBV19; cdr3_aa: CASSIWARSYEQFF; cdr3_nt: TGTGCCAGTAGTATTTGGGCCCGTTCATATGAGCAGTTCTTC